The rows below give T cell receptor beta chains drawn from one sample of a study of neurological immune-mediated disorders. TCRdb fed the 5' RACE reads into MiXCR, producing one record per CDR3 protein. The repertoire has approximately 60,000 distinct CDR3 sequences, approximately 3.5% of them found once; the top ten carry 3.1%. Input material: PBMCs. These receptor sequences come from a woman aged 25 to 39 with multiple sclerosis. The CDR3 runs from the conserved cysteine through the conserved F or W. A D gene is named only where the DNA matches it firmly. Expanded clones get a size class; other rows say once, few or many, or leave the size out.

J gene,V gene,clone size,CDR3 length,D gene,CDR3 protein,CDR3 DNA
TRBJ1-1,TRBV3-1,many,16,.,CASSQVSRGGRTEAFF,TGTGCCAGCAGCCAAGTGAGTCGGGGCGGGAGAACTGAAGCTTTCTTT
TRBJ2-1,TRBV7-2,.,14,.,CASSLILARNEQFF,TGTGCCAGCAGCTTAATATTAGCGAGAAATGAGCAGTTCTTC
TRBJ2-5,TRBV20-1,.,8,.,CSASPKYF,TGCAGTGCTAGCCCCAAGTACTTC
TRBJ2-5,TRBV7-6,.,14,.,CASSPRGYQETQYF,TGTGCCAGCAGCCCCCGGGGGTACCAAGAGACCCAGTACTTC
TRBJ2-1,TRBV12-3/TRBV12-4,many,15,.,CASRHRGGPYNEQFF,TGTGCCAGCAGACACAGGGGAGGCCCGTACAATGAGCAGTTCTTC
TRBJ1-1,TRBV5-1,many,13,.,CASSLVTDTEAFF,TGCGCCAGCAGCTTGGTGACGGACACTGAAGCTTTCTTT
TRBJ2-1,TRBV29-1,many,11,.,CSVRFWDEQFF,TGCAGCGTGCGATTTTGGGATGAGCAGTTCTTC
TRBJ2-6,TRBV6-2/TRBV6-3,many,14,.,CASGNYAGANVLTF,TGTGCCAGCGGGAACTATGCTGGGGCCAACGTCCTGACTTTC
TRBJ2-3,TRBV2,many,13,TRBD2,CATPSGNTDTQYF,TGTGCCACCCCTAGCGGAAACACAGATACGCAGTATTTT
TRBJ2-3,TRBV5-5,many,14,TRBD2,CASRAGGGSDTQYF,TGTGCCAGCAGAGCGGGGGGGGGGTCAGATACGCAGTATTTT
TRBJ2-2,TRBV5-1,many,15,.,CASGQSLANTGELFF,TGCGCCAGCGGCCAATCCCTCGCGAACACCGGGGAGCTGTTTTTT
TRBJ2-2,TRBV29-1,many,13,TRBD1,CSAGQAGTGELFF,TGCAGCGCCGGACAGGCGGGCACCGGGGAGCTGTTTTTT
TRBJ1-6,TRBV7-2,many,14,TRBD1,CASSTGQGPSPLHF,TGTGCCAGCAGCACCGGACAGGGTCCTTCACCCCTCCACTTT
TRBJ2-3,TRBV28,many,15,.,CASSSDLYDADTQYF,TGTGCCAGCAGTTCGGACCTCTACGACGCAGATACGCAGTATTTT
TRBJ2-1,TRBV5-5,.,15,.,CASSLDPGLINEQFF,TGTGCCAGCAGCTTGGACCCAGGTCTAATCAATGAGCAGTTCTTC
TRBJ2-1,TRBV5-1,.,17,TRBD2,CASSSSSGRFTYNEQFF,TGCGCCAGCAGCTCCTCTAGCGGGAGGTTCACCTACAATGAGCAGTTCTTC
TRBJ2-5,TRBV20-1,many,13,.,CSASWGTGETQYF,TGCAGTGCTAGTTGGGGTACTGGGGAGACCCAGTACTTC
TRBJ1-3,TRBV2,many,13,.,CASSEAERNTIYF,TGTGCCAGCAGTGAAGCGGAGAGAAACACCATATATTTT
TRBJ1-1,TRBV20-1,many,11,TRBD1,CSEDRVTEAFF,TGCAGCGAAGACAGGGTCACTGAAGCTTTCTTT
TRBJ2-7,TRBV27,.,10,.,CASTDYEQYF,TGTGCCAGCACTGACTACGAGCAGTACTTC
TRBJ2-7,TRBV7-8,many,11,TRBD1,CASSTGTAQYF,TGTGCCAGCAGCACCGGGACAGCTCAGTACTTC
TRBJ2-7,TRBV5-6,many,15,.,CASSFSPTVPYEQYF,TGTGCCAGCAGCTTCTCACCGACCGTCCCCTACGAGCAGTACTTC
TRBJ2-5,TRBV27,many,13,TRBD1,CASSTGVGETQYF,TGTGCCAGCAGTACAGGGGTAGGAGAGACCCAGTACTTC